Listed here are 26 T cell receptor beta chains from one sample, sequenced in a study of T cells expressing NK-cell markers. TCRdb reprocessed the 5' RACE reads; each CDR3 protein has one entry and no DNA is given. With approximately 150,000 distinct CDR3 sequences in the sample, the ten largest clones hold 12%. The sample was blood T cells: a sorted CD56 or NKG2C T cell subset, CD4+ or CD8+ T cells, or bulk PBMC T cells (not recorded which). These receptors were taken from a man between 18 and 29 years old in good health.

The chain links TRBV5-1 to TRBJ2-5; TCRdb returns TRBD1, unconfirmable since there is no DNA. The CDR3 covers 15 residues. CDR1 and CDR2 from the germline V gene are SGHRS and YFSETQ. This chain's CDR3 is CASSPRPGEQETQYF.

The chain is built from TRBV12-3 or TRBV12-4 and TRBJ2-1. The CDR3 is 13 amino acids. The CDR3 sequence: CASSPGTSGWQFF.

The chain couples TRBV6-1 to TRBJ2-5. Germline loops: CDR1 MNHNS, CDR2 SASEGT. This CDR3 spans 14 amino acids. The CDR3 loop is CASSSRRSQETQYF.

V is TRBV4-3 and J is TRBJ2-2; with no DNA, the TCRdb D assignment of TRBD2 cannot be verified. Germline V lookup: CDR1 LGHNA, CDR2 YSLEER. The CDR3 has 17 amino acids. CDR3 sequence reads: CASSQWGLAGETGELFF.

The chain combines TRBV6-1 with TRBJ2-1; TCRdb's D call of TRBD2 is untestable without DNA. CDR1 is MNHNS and CDR2 is SASEGT in the germline V gene. This CDR3 is built from 18 residues. The CDR3 is CASSKTSGRTQIYNEQFF.

The genes are TRBV29-1 and TRBJ1-1; TCRdb indicates TRBD1, and absent DNA this call remains unverified. Germline V lookup: CDR1 SQVTM, CDR2 ANQGSEA. The CDR3 covers 12 residues. CDR3 protein: CSGNRGDTEAFF.

The chain carries TRBV19 and TRBJ2-5. The germline V gene encodes CDR1 LNHDA and CDR2 SQIVND (reference sequence). This CDR3 has 16 residues. The CDR3 spells CASSIGWAANQETQYF. The variable domain in full, completed from reference TRBV19 and TRBJ2-5, reads DGGITQSPKYLFRKEGQNVTLSCEQNLNHDAMYWYRQDPGQGLRLIYYSQIVNDFQKGDIAEGYSVSREKKESFPLTVTSAQKNPTAFYLCASSIGWAANQETQYFGPGTRLLVL.

The chain's CDR3 is CASSDQETDGQETQYF. V is TRBV9 and J is TRBJ2-5. The germline gives CDR1 SGDLS, CDR2 YYNGEE. This CDR3 is built from 16 residues. The full variable domain, in which reference TRBV9 and TRBJ2-5 provide the parts outside the CDR3, is DSGVTQTPKHLITATGQRVTLRCSPRSGDLSVYWYQQSLDQGLQFLIQYYNGEERAKGNILERFSAQQFPDLHSELNLSSLELGDSALYFCASSDQETDGQETQYFGPGTRLLVL.

V and J are TRBV29-1 and TRBJ2-3; checking the TCRdb D call of TRBD2 is not possible without DNA. Germline V CDR1 and CDR2: SQVTM, ANQGSEA. CDR3 size: 17 residues. The CDR3 spells CSAEGGELAGGSDTQYF.

The chain joins TRBV11-3 to TRBJ2-2; TCRdb indicates TRBD2, and absent DNA this call remains unverified. The CDR3 is made up of 14 amino acids. Germline V gives CDR1 SGHNT, CDR2 YENEEA. The CDR3 region is CASSKRLAGGELFF.

The CDR3 region is CATSRGLAGDEQFF. The gene calls are TRBV15 and TRBJ2-1; TCRdb reports TRBD2, a call that lacks DNA to check it against. CDR3 length: 14 amino acids. Germline V lookup: CDR1 LNHNV, CDR2 YYDKDF (reference sequence).

CDR3 amino acids: CASSQDGSNTGELFF. This chain uses TRBV4-2 with TRBJ2-2; lacking DNA, the TRBD2 call made by TCRdb goes unchecked. The CDR3 is 15 residues long. Germline V lookup: CDR1 LGHNA, CDR2 YNFKEQ.

The chain is built from TRBV11-2 and TRBJ2-2; TCRdb's D call, TRBD2, is unchecked because there is no DNA. Germline loops: CDR1 SGHAT, CDR2 FQNNGV. The CDR3 contains 18 residues. The chain's CDR3 is CASSLGRLAQSNTGELFF.

This CDR3 reads CASSVIVGEQFF. The V and J genes are TRBV12-3 or TRBV12-4 and TRBJ2-1. The CDR3 is made up of 12 amino acids.

The rearrangement joins TRBV27 to TRBJ2-1; TCRdb outputs TRBD2, but without DNA this stays unchecked. CDR3 length: 17 residues. Per the germline V gene, CDR1 is MNHEY and CDR2 is SMNVEV (reference sequence). This CDR3 reads CASSLITSGSTYNEQFF.

The rearrangement joins TRBV4-1 to TRBJ1-4; TCRdb lists TRBD1, though no DNA is available to test this call. CDR1 and CDR2 from the germline V gene are MGHRA and YSYEKL. The CDR3 is made up of 15 amino acids. The CDR3 region is CASSRGSGPGEKLFF.

The rearrangement joins TRBV24-1 to TRBJ2-1; no DNA is available, so the TRBD1 call from TCRdb remains unchecked. This CDR3 region has 16 residues. Germline V gene data show CDR1 as KGHDR and CDR2 as SFDVKD. CDR3 sequence reads: CATSLMGDGGGDEQFF.

The chain has TRBV12-3 or TRBV12-4 and TRBJ1-3. The CDR3 length is 15 residues. The CDR3 loop reads CASSSGRSSGNTIYF.

V usage is TRBV7-9 and J usage is TRBJ2-7. CDR1 is SEHNR, CDR2 FQNEAQ, per germline (reference sequence). The CDR3 is 13 amino acids. The CDR3 spells CASSLGPHYEQYF.

The chain couples TRBV4-3 to TRBJ1-5; TCRdb outputs TRBD1, but without DNA this stays unchecked. The V gene's germline CDR1 is LGHNA and CDR2 YSLEER. The CDR3 sequence is 15 residues long. The CDR3 sequence: CASSPRQGDNQPQHF.

The chain joins TRBV7-9 to TRBJ2-1; TCRdb returns TRBD2, unconfirmable since there is no DNA. Germline V gene data show CDR1 as SEHNR and CDR2 as FQNEAQ (reference sequence). The CDR3 spans 15 residues. The CDR3: CASSLGLAGEREQFF.

The gene calls are TRBV29-1 and TRBJ2-1. Germline lookup yields CDR1 SQVTM and CDR2 ANQGSEA. This CDR3 contains 14 residues. The CDR3 loop reads CSVDWSKVYNEQFF.

This chain uses TRBV25-1 with TRBJ2-2; TCRdb's D call, TRBD1, is unchecked because there is no DNA. Germline lookup yields CDR1 MGHDK and CDR2 SYGVNS. The CDR3 sequence is 15 residues long. CDR3 region: CASRTGTRNTGELFF.

V gene TRBV5-6 combines with J gene TRBJ2-1; TCRdb's D gene call, TRBD1, goes unchecked for lack of DNA. The CDR3 length is 14 residues. The germline CDR1 and CDR2 sequences are SGHDT and YYEEEE. The CDR3 protein is CASSLAQGPWEQFF.

The chain is built from TRBV9 and TRBJ2-1; lacking DNA, the TRBD2 call made by TCRdb goes unchecked. This CDR3 region has 13 residues. Germline V CDR1 and CDR2: SGDLS, YYNGEE. CDR3 sequence: CASSVGLSTEQFF.

This sequence joins TRBV12-5 and TRBJ2-1; as DNA is missing, the TRBD1 call by TCRdb cannot be tested. CDR1 and CDR2 (germline): LGHNT, FRNRAP. This CDR3 comprises 12 residues. CDR3: CASGSLGYEQFF.